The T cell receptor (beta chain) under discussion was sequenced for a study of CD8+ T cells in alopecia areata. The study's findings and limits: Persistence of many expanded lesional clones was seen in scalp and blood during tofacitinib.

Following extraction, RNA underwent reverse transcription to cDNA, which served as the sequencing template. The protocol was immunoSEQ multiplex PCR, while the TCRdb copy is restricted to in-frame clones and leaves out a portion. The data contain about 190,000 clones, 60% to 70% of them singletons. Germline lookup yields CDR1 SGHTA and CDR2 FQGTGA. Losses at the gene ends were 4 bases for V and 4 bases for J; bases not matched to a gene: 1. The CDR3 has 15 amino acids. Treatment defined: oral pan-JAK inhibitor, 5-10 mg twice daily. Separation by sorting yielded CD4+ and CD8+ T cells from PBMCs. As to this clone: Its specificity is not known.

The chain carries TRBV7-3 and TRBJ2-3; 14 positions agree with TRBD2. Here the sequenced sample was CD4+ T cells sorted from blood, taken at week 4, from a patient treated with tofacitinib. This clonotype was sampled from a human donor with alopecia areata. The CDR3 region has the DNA TGTGCCAGCAGCTCGGGACTAGCGGGAGCAGATACGCAGTATTTT. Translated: CASSSGLAGADTQYF. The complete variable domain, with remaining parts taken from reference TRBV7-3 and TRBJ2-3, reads GAGVSQTPSNKVTEKGKYVELRCDPISGHTALYWYRQSLGQGPEFLIYFQGTGAADDSGLPNDRFFAVRPEGSVSTLKIQRTERGDSAVYLCASSSGLAGADTQYFGPGTRLTVL.